The 32 T cell receptor beta chains below all came from one sample that was sequenced in a study of cytomegalovirus exposure and HLA in healthy donors. Measured with immunoSEQ multiplex PCR; TCRdb has only the in-frame clones, and not every one. This sample has about 180,000 clones; 75% to 90% occur once, and the top ten carry about a sixth. Sequencing input: PBMCs. Receptors originate from a man aged 18 to 30 in good health and CMV-seropositive.

This clone showed up just a few times. This rearrangement joins TRBV2 to TRBJ1-3; possible D gene TRBD1, 6 bases. This CDR3 has 13 amino acids. Germline V CDR1 and CDR2: SNHLY, FYNNEI. With 8 bases removed from V and 8 bases from J, the gap between germline ends came to 16 bases. The CDR3 protein is CASGGQTSDTIYF. The CDR3 DNA is TGTGCCAGCGGAGGACAGACGTCGGACACCATATATTTT. Using reference TRBV2 and TRBJ1-3 for the parts outside the CDR3, the full variable domain is EPEVTQTPSHQVTQMGQEVILRCVPISNHLYFYWYRQILGQKVEFLVSFYNNEISEKSEIFDDQFSVERPDGSNFTLKIRSTKLEDSAMYFCASGGQTSDTIYFGEGSWLTVV.

V gene TRBV10-3 combines with J gene TRBJ1-2; 12 nucleotides agree with TRBD1. V dropped 6 bases and J dropped 3; count of bases not matched to a gene: 2. The CDR3 extends over 14 amino acids. Germline CDR1 and CDR2: ENHRY and SYGVKD. CDR3 bases: TGTGCCATCAGGGGGACAGGGGGCCACTATGGCTACACCTTC. Encoded protein: CAIRGTGGHYGYTF.

V gene TRBV7-9 combines with J gene TRBJ2-7; TRBD2 might be the D (5 bases). This CDR3 is 15 amino acids long. Germline V CDR1 and CDR2: SEHNR, FQNEAQ (reference sequence). V was trimmed by 6 bases and J by 1 base, leaving 16 bases between them. The CDR3 here is CASSPADSPSYEQYF. CDR3 sequence (DNA): TGTGCCAGCAGTCCTGCGGACTCCCCGTCCTACGAGCAGTACTTC.

The chain links TRBV9 to TRBJ1-4, with 7 nucleotides matching TRBD1. The CDR3 totals 16 residues. Germline-derived CDR1 and CDR2 are SGDLS and YYNGEE. V lost 0 bases and J lost 4; bases outside the gene matches: 6. The CDR3 DNA follows: TGTGCCAGCAGCGTAGGGGCGGGACAGCTTAATGAAAAACTGTTTTTT. Translated: CASSVGAGQLNEKLFF.

This clone came up a few times. The chain employs TRBV29-1 and TRBJ1-2, with D hard to call. This CDR3 is built from 11 residues. The germline V gene encodes CDR1 SQVTM and CDR2 ANQGSEA. The V and J ends lost 8 bases and 4 bases respectively, with 11 bases between them. CDR3 sequence: CSSLGSYGYTF. In DNA, the CDR3 is TGCAGCTCCCTCGGGAGCTATGGCTACACCTTC.

A few counts support this clone. The V gene is TRBV10-1, the J gene TRBJ2-7; 9 nucleotides agree with TRBD1. The CDR3 is made up of 12 amino acids. V shed 10 bases and J 5 bases; nucleotides not matched to a gene: 6. CDR1 is WNHNN, CDR2 SYGVQD, per germline (reference sequence). The DNA of the CDR3 is TGCGCCACCTGGGGGGACAGGGACGAGCAGTACTTC. This gives the protein CATWGDRDEQYF.

The chain employs TRBV10-3 and TRBJ2-7, with D possibly being TRBD1 (6 bases). Germline assignment: CDR1 ENHRY and CDR2 SYGVKD. V was trimmed by 11 bases and J by 2 bases, leaving 16 bases between them. This CDR3 spans 13 amino acids. CDR3 protein: CASARTETYEQYF. In nucleotides, the CDR3 is TGTGCCTCCGCCCGGACAGAGACCTACGAGCAGTACTTC.

V and J are TRBV4-1 and TRBJ2-3, with TRBD2 matching 13 bases. Germline-derived CDR1 and CDR2 are MGHRA and YSYEKL. This CDR3 contains 15 residues. Trimming cost V 3 bases and J 3 bases; bases outside gene matches: 0. The CDR3 bases are TGCGCCAGCAGCCAGGGACTAGCGGGGACAGATACGCAGTATTTT. The encoded protein is CASSQGLAGTDTQYF.

The chain links TRBV28 to TRBJ2-7, with D possibly TRBD1 on 6 matching bases. Germline-derived CDR1 and CDR2 are MDHEN and SYDVKM. This CDR3 has 16 residues. Trimming stripped 3 bases from V and 0 bases from J, with 15 bases between. CDR3 loop: CASSFSGVPSSYEQYF. The CDR3 DNA follows: TGTGCCAGCAGTTTTTCAGGGGTGCCCAGCTCCTACGAGCAGTACTTC.

The CDR3 nucleotides read TGTGCCAGCAGTTTAGCGACAGGGGGGGCAACCTTC. Its protein product is CASSLATGGATF. The chain combines TRBV28 with TRBJ1-2; 9 nucleotides match TRBD1. Germline lookup yields CDR1 MDHEN and CDR2 SYDVKM. The CDR3 consists of 12 residues. The V gene end was trimmed by 2 bases and the J gene end by 14 bases; junction bases not matched to a gene: 6.

This sequence joins TRBV6-1 and TRBJ2-5; 9 bases line up with TRBD2. This CDR3 spans 15 amino acids. J was trimmed by 5 bases and V by 2 bases; bases with no gene match: 6. From germline, CDR1 is MNHNS and CDR2 SASEGT. CDR3 protein: CASSELAGLRETQYF. The CDR3 DNA sequence: TGTGCCAGCAGTGAACTAGCGGGATTGCGGGAGACCCAGTACTTC.

This chain uses TRBV6-5 with TRBJ1-2; D not resolved. With 5 bases removed from V and 1 base from J, the gap between germline ends came to 11 bases. Looked up from germline, CDR1 is MNHEY and CDR2 is SVGAGI. The CDR3 loop spans 14 amino acids. The CDR3 DNA is TGTGCCAGCAGTACCGACCGACTTAACTATGGCTACACCTTC. This gives the protein CASSTDRLNYGYTF.

The CDR3 DNA sequence: TGTGCCAGCAGCTTAGGTACGGGCAATGAGCAGTTCTTC. Protein: CASSLGTGNEQFF. The rearrangement links TRBV7-8 to TRBJ2-1; the D is unclear. This CDR3 has 13 residues. The germline V gene encodes CDR1 SGHVS and CDR2 FQNEAQ. Trimming shortened V by 1 base and J by 6 bases, and 7 bases separated the two germline ends. The full variable domain, rest sourced from reference TRBV7-8 and TRBJ2-1, is GAGVSQSPRYKVAKRGQDVALRCDPISGHVSLFWYQQALGQGPEFLTYFQNEAQLDKSGLPSDRFFAERPEGSVSTLKIQRTQQEDSAVYLCASSLGTGNEQFFGPGTRLTVL.

The chain recombines TRBV5-1 with TRBJ2-7; 8 positions match TRBD1. Germline assignment: CDR1 SGHRS and CDR2 YFSETQ. The V gene end was trimmed by 3 bases and the J gene end by 11 bases; junction bases not matched to a gene: 7. The CDR3 sequence is 12 residues long. DNA of the CDR3: TGCGCCAGCAGCTCAACAGGGGGTTGGAAGTACTTC. Translating gives CASSSTGGWKYF.

This chain links TRBV5-1 with TRBJ2-1; TRBD2 matches 14 bases. The CDR3 has 19 residues. Unmatched junction bases numbered 9, after V lost 4 bases and J lost 0 bases. Germline V gene data show CDR1 as SGHRS and CDR2 as YFSETQ. CDR3 sequence: CASSGGLAGAWFSYNEQFF. CDR3 bases: TGCGCCAGCAGCGGGGGACTAGCGGGAGCTTGGTTCTCCTACAATGAGCAGTTCTTC.

The chain uses TRBV5-1 and TRBJ2-2; D call uncertain. Germline CDR1 reads SGHRS; CDR2 reads YFSETQ. Trimming took off 4 bases at V and 3 bases at J, with 4 bases between the two ends. This CDR3 is built from 12 residues. The DNA of the CDR3 is TGCGCCAGCAGCCCTGACACCGGGGAGCTGTTTTTT. Its translation: CASSPDTGELFF. The whole variable domain, remainder taken from reference TRBV5-1 and TRBJ2-2, is KAGVTQTPRYLIKTRGQQVTLSCSPISGHRSVSWYQQTPGQGLQFLFEYFSETQRNKGNFPGRFSGRQFSNSRSEMNVSTLELGDSALYLCASSPDTGELFFGEGSRLTVL.

This clone was counted only a few times. The J gene is TRBJ2-7, the V gene TRBV9; possible D gene TRBD1, 5 bases. Trimming pared 3 bases from V and 3 bases from J, leaving 13 bases between. Looked up from germline, CDR1 is SGDLS and CDR2 is YYNGEE. This CDR3 has 14 residues. In nucleotides, the CDR3 is TGTGCCAGCAGCGCCAGGGCTCTCGGCTACGAGCAGTACTTC. Amino acid sequence: CASSARALGYEQYF.

V is TRBV4-1 and J is TRBJ1-1; D is possibly TRBD1 (6 bases). The CDR3 runs to 15 residues. Between the trimmed V and J ends, which lost 4 bases and 4 bases, there was a span of 16 bases. The germline V gene has CDR1 MGHRA and CDR2 YSYEKL. The CDR3 DNA follows: TGCGCCAGCAGCCGAGGACAGACGATGACCACTGAAGCTTTCTTT. Protein: CASSRGQTMTTEAFF.

The chain couples TRBV27 to TRBJ1-5; D may be TRBD1 (6 bases). The CDR3 is 14 residues long. Germline values: CDR1 MNHEY, CDR2 SMNVEV (reference sequence). V was shortened by 10 bases and J by 3 bases, with 16 bases between the two germline ends. The CDR3 DNA reads as TGTGCCACCTGGCCCAGGGGTTACAATCAGCCCCAGCATTTT. The encoded protein is CATWPRGYNQPQHF.

The genes are TRBV6-6 and TRBJ2-2; the D gene is possibly TRBD2 (5 bases). This CDR3 is 13 amino acids long. Trimming removed 2 bases from V and 7 bases from J, with 8 bases in between. Germline V lookup: CDR1 MNHNY, CDR2 SVGAGI (reference sequence). Here the CDR3 reads CASSYEGDGELFF. As DNA, the CDR3 is TGTGCCAGCAGTTACGAGGGAGACGGGGAGCTGTTTTTT.

The J gene is TRBJ1-2, the V gene TRBV10-2, with D hard to call. CDR3 length: 14 residues. V lost 4 bases to trimming and J lost 1 base, with 10 bases between them. CDR1 and CDR2 from the germline V gene are WSHSY and SAAADI. CDR3 nucleotides: TGCGCCAGCAGTGGGGAGGGAAATAACTATGGCTACACCTTC. It specifies CASSGEGNNYGYTF.

This chain joins TRBV5-5 and TRBJ2-7, with 11 positions matching TRBD1. Germline CDR1 and CDR2: SGHKS and YYEKEE (reference sequence). This CDR3 has 16 residues. Unmatched junction bases numbered 11, after V lost 5 bases and J lost 4 bases. The CDR3 DNA reads TGTGCCAGCAGTCCACGCTACGGACAGGGGGCATACGAGCAGTACTTC. Amino acids: CASSPRYGQGAYEQYF.

The chain couples TRBV18 to TRBJ1-3; 9 nucleotides align to TRBD1. Germline V gene data show CDR1 as KGHSH and CDR2 as LQKENI. The CDR3 is 15 amino acids. V was pared by 3 bases and J by 8 bases, with 8 bases of the junction left unmatched. CDR3 nucleotide sequence: TGTGCCAGCTCACCGCGGACAGGGGAAGGATACACCATATATTTT. Residues: CASSPRTGEGYTIYF.

The chain carries TRBV28 and TRBJ2-1; 14 bases match TRBD2. J lost 12 bases, V lost 3 bases, and 4 bases had no gene match. CDR1 is MDHEN, CDR2 SYDVKM, per germline. CDR3 length: 14 amino acids. The CDR3 DNA reads as TGTGCCAGCAGTTTGGGACTAGCGGGAGCGCGGCAGTTCTTC. It yields the protein CASSLGLAGARQFF.

This chain joins TRBV13 and TRBJ2-2; 7 positions agree with TRBD2. Germline CDR1 reads PRHDT; CDR2 reads FYEKMQ (reference sequence). The CDR3 is made up of 16 amino acids. The V gene end was trimmed by 5 bases and the J gene end by 6 bases; junction bases not matched to a gene: 12. DNA for the CDR3: TGTGCCAGCAGCCCTACCGCGGTGGGAGGGCCCGGGGAGCTGTTTTTT. It translates to CASSPTAVGGPGELFF.

V gene TRBV19 combines with J gene TRBJ2-7, with 12 bases identical to TRBD2. Germline lookup yields CDR1 LNHDA and CDR2 SQIVND (reference sequence). The CDR3 sequence is 15 residues long. With V trimmed by 5 bases and J by 6 bases, 8 bases remained unmatched. The CDR3 loop is CASSLGTSGSGEQYF. CDR3 bases: TGTGCCAGTAGTCTCGGGACTAGCGGGTCGGGCGAGCAGTACTTC.

The table lists this clone with a few counts. This chain connects TRBV27 to TRBJ1-6, with 10 bases identical to TRBD1. Germline trimming cut 5 bases from V and 10 bases from J; bases unmatched to any gene: 8. CDR3 length: 15 amino acids. Looked up from germline, CDR1 is MNHEY and CDR2 is SMNVEV (reference sequence). The CDR3 protein is CASSPSGTGASPLHF. Here the CDR3 DNA reads TGTGCCAGCAGTCCCTCCGGGACAGGGGCCTCACCCCTCCACTTT.

This chain uses TRBV18 with TRBJ2-7; TRBD1 agrees at 10 bases. The germline gives CDR1 KGHSH, CDR2 LQKENI. V was pared by 1 base and J by 2 bases, with 11 bases of the junction left unmatched. The CDR3 spans 18 residues. The CDR3 region has the DNA TGTGCCAGCTCACCACGGTCACCGTCCGGGACAGGGGCCTACGAGCAGTACTTC. The encoded protein is CASSPRSPSGTGAYEQYF.

The gene calls are TRBV5-4 and TRBJ1-1, with D possibly being TRBD1 (5 bases). This CDR3 has 13 residues. Germline CDR1 SGHNT, CDR2 YYREEE (reference sequence). V lost 3 bases and J lost 1, with 7 bases in between. DNA for the CDR3: TGTGCCAGCAGCTCGACAGAGAACACTGAAGCTTTCTTT. It is translated as CASSSTENTEAFF.

This clone has just a few counts. The V call is TRBV30, the J call TRBJ1-1; a possible D gene is TRBD1 (5 bases). Germline V CDR1 and CDR2: GTSNPN, SVGIG (reference sequence). The CDR3 runs to 12 residues. V lost 1 base, J lost 9 bases, and 12 bases lay in between. CDR3: CAWSGWGGQAFF. The CDR3 nucleotides read TGTGCCTGGAGTGGGTGGGGGGGTCAAGCTTTCTTT.

The rearrangement uses TRBV19 and TRBJ2-7; 8 bases are shared with TRBD1. The CDR3 covers 16 residues. V trimming: 3 bases; J trimming: 1 base; junction bases outside the gene matches: 8. Germline CDR1 and CDR2: LNHDA and SQIVND (reference sequence). The CDR3 DNA reads as TGTGCCAGTAGTATTACCGATGACAGGGGATCCTACGAGCAGTACTTC. Protein product: CASSITDDRGSYEQYF.

This chain joins TRBV7-3 and TRBJ2-3; 12 bases align to TRBD2. Germline V lookup: CDR1 SGHTA, CDR2 FQGTGA. This CDR3 is built from 16 residues. Germline trimming cut 5 bases from V and 4 bases from J; bases unmatched to any gene: 7. The CDR3 here is CASSPQTSGGADTQYF. The CDR3 DNA reads as TGTGCCAGCAGCCCCCAGACTAGCGGGGGCGCAGATACGCAGTATTTT.